This entry lists 22 T cell receptor beta chains sequenced from one sample in a study of T cells in Graves' hyperthyroidism and ophthalmopathy. The CDR3 regions of TCR beta were amplified from RNA transcripts. TCR CDR3 underwent first-round RT-PCR with the HTBI primer set. TCRdb recomputed calls from the multiplex PCR reads with MiXCR, one row per CDR3 protein. The sample carries 500,000 to 600,000 distinct CDR3 sequences, around 46% recorded once. Sequences were obtained from peripheral blood or thyroid tissue (not recorded which). The source is an adult woman with Graves' disease, either hyperthyroidism or ophthalmopathy (not recorded which).

This chain links TRBV13 with TRBJ2-2; D remains unclear. The length of the CDR3 is 12 residues. The germline CDR1 and CDR2 sequences are PRHDT and FYEKMQ (reference sequence). V dropped 5 bases and J dropped 7 bases, with 8 bases sitting between them. CDR3 sequence: CASSTWGGELFF. The CDR3, as DNA: TGTGCCAGCAGCACTTGGGGCGGGGAGCTGTTTTTT.

The genes are TRBV2 and TRBJ2-5, with 10 bases fitting TRBD1. CDR1 SNHLY and CDR2 FYNNEI come from the germline V gene. V dropped 3 bases and J dropped 4; count of bases not matched to a gene: 2. The CDR3 is made up of 14 amino acids. The CDR3 is CASSDGQGVETQYF. CDR3 nucleotide sequence: TGTGCCAGCAGTGATGGACAGGGGGTAGAGACCCAGTACTTC.

The rearrangement links TRBV7-8 to TRBJ2-3; TRBD2 matches 8 bases. Trimming at V came to 5 bases and at J to 6 bases, leaving 13 bases not matched to a gene. Looked up from germline, CDR1 is SGHVS and CDR2 is FQNEAQ. The CDR3 sequence is 16 residues long. As DNA, the CDR3 is TGTGCCAGCAGCCCGGGGGTCAGCGGGAGACGGGATACGCAGTATTTT. This encodes CASSPGVSGRRDTQYF.

This clonotype was seen a handful of times. This chain uses TRBV27 with TRBJ2-7, with D uncertain. Trimming cost V 2 bases and J 2 bases, with 7 bases left between them. Germline CDR1 and CDR2: MNHEY and SMNVEV (reference sequence). This CDR3 is built from 13 residues. DNA of the CDR3: TGTGCCAGCAGTTTAACAGCCACCTACGAGCAGTACTTC. Translated: CASSLTATYEQYF.

The chain employs TRBV20-1 and TRBJ1-5, with D unclear. CDR3 length: 16 residues. Trimming removed 0 bases at V and 2 bases at J, with 14 bases between. Per germline, CDR1 DFQATT and CDR2 SNEGSKA (reference sequence). CDR3: CSARDPADGRNQPQHF. The CDR3 DNA is TGCAGTGCTAGAGATCCTGCGGACGGTCGCAATCAGCCCCAGCATTTT.

J is TRBJ1-2 and V is TRBV29-1, with TRBD1 as a possible D gene (5 bases). With 0 bases removed from V and 8 bases from J, the gap between germline ends came to 10 bases. Per the germline V gene, CDR1 is SQVTM and CDR2 is ANQGSEA. The CDR3 length is 12 residues. This CDR3 is CSVEDPGRGYTF. CDR3 nucleotides: TGCAGCGTTGAAGATCCAGGGAGAGGCTACACCTTC.

This clonotype was seen only a few times. The CDR3 DNA follows: TGTGCCAGCAGTAGGACTAGTATCGCCGAGCAGTACTTC. It is translated as CASSRTSIAEQYF. This chain connects TRBV2 to TRBJ2-7; 7 bases line up with TRBD2. Germline lookup yields CDR1 SNHLY and CDR2 FYNNEI. Trimming at V came to 5 bases and at J to 6 bases, leaving 7 bases not matched to a gene. This CDR3 has 13 residues.

As regards this clonotype: This may be a read error, as it is one base from a much larger clone. This chain links TRBV9 with TRBJ1-3; D is possibly TRBD1 (5 bases). The CDR3 length is 15 residues. Germline lookup yields CDR1 SGDLS and CDR2 YYNGEE. CDR3 sequence reads: CASSLRGISRNTVYF. The CDR3 coding sequence is TGTGCCAGCAGTTTAAGGGGAATCTCTAGAAACACCGTATATTTT.

This clonotype was counted many times. This chain uses TRBV5-1 with TRBJ2-2; no clear D. Germline assignment: CDR1 SGHRS and CDR2 YFSETQ. Trimming pared 9 bases from V and 4 bases from J, leaving 22 bases between. The CDR3 sequence is 16 residues long. The CDR3 reads CATREPYRVSTGELFF. DNA for the CDR3: TGCGCCACCCGAGAGCCGTACCGGGTCTCCACCGGGGAGCTGTTTTTT.

This clonotype was seen a handful of times. The junction shows a germline mismatch at one end, possibly a read error. The chain combines TRBV10-3 with TRBJ2-3; D gene uncertain. CDR3 length equals 13 residues. Germline V gene sequence: CDR1 ENHRY, CDR2 SYGVKD. The CDR3 loop is CASSEWPADTQYF. The CDR3 coding sequence is TGTGCCAGCAGTGAATGGCCAGCAGATACGCAGTATTTT.

This clonotype showed up many times. The V call is TRBV2, the J call TRBJ1-4; 11 bases are a match to TRBD1. CDR1 is SNHLY, CDR2 FYNNEI, per germline. CDR3 size: 15 residues. V lost 6 bases and J lost 8; bases outside the gene matches: 8. CDR3 bases: TGTGCCAGCAGCCTGCCGGGACAGGGGGTGGAAAAACTGTTTTTT. Translation: CASSLPGQGVEKLFF.

This clonotype was detected many times. The gene calls are TRBV4-1 and TRBJ2-5; 10 bases agree with TRBD2. J gave up 3 bases and V 4 bases, and 20 bases lay outside the gene matches. This CDR3 is built from 20 residues. From germline, CDR1 is MGHRA and CDR2 YSYEKL. Here the CDR3 DNA reads TGCGCCAGCAGCCCCCGAAAAGTCCTAGCGGGAGTGAAGGTGGAAGAGACCCAGTACTTC. Its translation: CASSPRKVLAGVKVEETQYF.

In this sample, this clonotype turned up many times. The rearrangement joins TRBV19 to TRBJ1-5; no reliable D call. Per the germline V gene, CDR1 is LNHDA and CDR2 is SQIVND (reference sequence). Trimming pared 4 bases from V and 2 bases from J, leaving 9 bases between. The CDR3 length is 14 residues. CDR3 protein: CASSRRRGNQPQHF. Written as DNA, the CDR3 is TGTGCCAGTAGTAGGAGGAGAGGCAATCAGCCCCAGCATTTT.

The chain employs TRBV10-3 and TRBJ2-2; D perhaps matches TRBD1 (6 bases). CDR3 size: 16 residues. CDR1 ENHRY and CDR2 SYGVKD come from the germline V gene. V lost 0 bases and J lost 4, with 12 bases in between. CDR3 sequence: CAISESGQGITGELFF. In nucleotides, the CDR3 is TGTGCCATCAGTGAGTCGGGGCAGGGGATCACCGGGGAGCTGTTTTTT.

This clonotype was detected many times. The chain combines TRBV19 with TRBJ1-2; D gene ambiguous. The V gene's germline CDR1 is LNHDA and CDR2 SQIVND (reference sequence). V was pared by 6 bases and J by 2 bases, with 13 bases between. CDR3 length: 14 residues. This CDR3 reads CASRTTRGNYGYTF. The CDR3 DNA reads as TGTGCCAGTAGAACTACCCGGGGAAACTATGGCTACACCTTC.

This clonotype came up many times. The V call is TRBV15, the J call TRBJ2-7; possibly TRBD1 for D (6 bases). Deletions cut 0 bases from V and 4 bases from J, with 13 bases between. Germline loops: CDR1 LNHNV, CDR2 YYDKDF (reference sequence). CDR3 length: 15 residues. In nucleotides, the CDR3 is TGTGCCACCAGCAGAGAGGGGAACACAGGGTACGAGCAGTACTTC. It codes for CATSREGNTGYEQYF.

This clonotype showed up just a few times. The rearrangement joins TRBV24-1 to TRBJ2-1; 9 bases map to TRBD2. Trimming cost V 8 bases and J 5 bases; bases outside gene matches: 6. Germline lookup yields CDR1 KGHDR and CDR2 SFDVKD. The CDR3 contains 14 residues. The CDR3 DNA reads as TGTGCCACCAAAGGACTAGCGAACAACAATGAGCAGTTCTTC. Amino acids: CATKGLANNNEQFF.

This clonotype has just a few counts. The V call is TRBV6-5, the J call TRBJ2-7; D uncertain. Germline V gene sequence: CDR1 MNHEY, CDR2 SVGAGI. Trimming removed 6 bases at V and 1 base at J, with 10 bases between. CDR3 length: 13 amino acids. The CDR3 nucleotides read TGTGCCAGCAGAGAGACGGAATCCTACGAGCAGTACTTC. Amino acids: CASRETESYEQYF.

The gene calls are TRBV25-1 and TRBJ2-5; 10 positions match TRBD2. Trimming took 6 bases from V and 5 from J; bases not matched to a gene: 9. The CDR3 extends over 15 amino acids. Per germline, CDR1 MGHDK and CDR2 SYGVNS. The CDR3 reads CASRLPSGSWETQYF. CDR3 nucleotides: TGTGCCAGCAGACTACCTAGCGGGAGTTGGGAGACCCAGTACTTC.

The chain recombines TRBV25-1 with TRBJ1-1; D not resolved. The V gene's germline CDR1 is MGHDK and CDR2 SYGVNS. The CDR3 has 14 residues. Trimming pared 4 bases from V and 4 bases from J, leaving 13 bases between. The CDR3 is CASSASWGSTEAFF. The CDR3 region has the DNA TGTGCCAGCAGTGCTAGTTGGGGAAGCACTGAAGCTTTCTTT.

The chain is built from TRBV10-3 and TRBJ1-5; 8 bases align to TRBD1. V lost 5 bases and J lost 1; bases outside the gene matches: 10. Per germline, CDR1 ENHRY and CDR2 SYGVKD. This CDR3 has 17 amino acids. CDR3 protein: CAISQTGALGSNQPQHF. DNA for the CDR3: TGTGCCATCAGTCAGACAGGGGCCCTGGGAAGCAATCAGCCCCAGCATTTT.

This rearrangement joins TRBV7-9 to TRBJ1-6, with D tentatively TRBD1 (6 bases). Germline CDR1 reads SEHNR; CDR2 reads FQNEAQ (reference sequence). V was clipped by 2 bases and J by 11 bases, with 16 bases between them. The CDR3 consists of 15 residues. DNA of the CDR3: TGTGCCAGCAGCTTATTGGGGGGCAGGGATCCACCCCTCCACTTT. Translating gives CASSLLGGRDPPLHF.